This TCR beta chain was sequenced in a study of blood T cell repertoires in COVID-19. For the study at large: The samples span acute and convalescent COVID-19 from the United States, Italy and Spain.

Using immunoSEQ multiplex PCR, the repertoire was profiled, and TCRdb retains in-frame clones only, with some absent. Here the sample spans 220,000 or so clones, approximately 78% being singletons. The CDR3 is made up of 14 amino acids. Trimming took off 5 bases at V and 1 base at J, with 11 bases between the two ends. Germline values: CDR1 SNHLY, CDR2 FYNNEI. The specimen was peripheral blood. The J gene is TRBJ1-2, the V gene TRBV2; no definite D call. The TCR originated in a woman of 80 years or more with COVID-19, enrolled during active disease. The CDR3, as DNA: TGTGCCAGCAGTCCTCAAGGAGGTAACTATGGCTACACCTTC. Its protein is CASSPQGGNYGYTF.